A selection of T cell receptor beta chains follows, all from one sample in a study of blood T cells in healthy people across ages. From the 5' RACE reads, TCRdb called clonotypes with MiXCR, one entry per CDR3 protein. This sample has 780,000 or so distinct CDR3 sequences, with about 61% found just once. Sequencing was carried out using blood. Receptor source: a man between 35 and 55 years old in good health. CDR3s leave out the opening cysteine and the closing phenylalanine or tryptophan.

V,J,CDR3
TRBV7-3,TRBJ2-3,ASSARTDTDTQY
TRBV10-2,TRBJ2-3,ASRPGTGPTDTQY
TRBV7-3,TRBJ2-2,ASSPDGTGELF
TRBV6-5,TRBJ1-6,ASGTEYNSPLH
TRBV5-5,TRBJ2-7,ASSYAPLGPTGEQY
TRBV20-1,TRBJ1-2,SATSTTGPRLYGYT
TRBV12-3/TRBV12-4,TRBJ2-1,AVEGLAGFDNEQF
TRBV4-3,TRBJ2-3,ASSPGQGLYTQY
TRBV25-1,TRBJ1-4,ASSEFGEKLF
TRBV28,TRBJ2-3,ASSRQGWDTQY
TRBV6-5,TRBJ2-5,ASTGFGDQY
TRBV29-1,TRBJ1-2,SVVAGTGYT
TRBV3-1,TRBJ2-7,ASSHTRGGGRTYEQY
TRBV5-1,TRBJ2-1,ASSISGTGYNEQF
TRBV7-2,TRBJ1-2,ASSSGAVYGYT
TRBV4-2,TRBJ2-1,ASSQGDGGGRYNEQF
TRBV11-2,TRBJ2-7,ASTTSRGPTYEQY